The entry below describes one TCR beta chain. The CDR3 is 18 residues long. Germline V gene lookup returns CDR1 SGHKS and CDR2 YYEKEE (reference sequence). The V end lost 5 bases, the J end lost 6 bases, and 26 bases lay between the germline ends. This entry is derived from a study of blood T cell repertoires in COVID-19. The wider study: Among Cohort 3 donors, those recovered had two negative PCRs, clearance, or symptom resolution. Collection of acute and convalescent COVID-19 samples took place in the United States, Italy and Spain.

Participants were aged roughly 18 to 100 years from some 24 US areas. Measured with immunoSEQ multiplex PCR; TCRdb has only the in-frame clones, and not every one. The table records approximately 190,000 clones, roughly 86% of them present only once. This TCR came from a woman between 40 and 55 years old in a cohort exposed to, infected with or recovered from COVID-19 (not recorded which). This chain connects TRBV5-5 to TRBJ1-4, with D perhaps TRBD1 (5 bases). Sequenced material: PBMCs or T cells enriched from blood (not recorded which). CDR3 DNA: TGTGCCAGCAGGAATAGCGGGGGTAAGGCTCCCGCGTATGAAAAACTGTTTTTT. Protein: CASRNSGGKAPAYEKLFF.